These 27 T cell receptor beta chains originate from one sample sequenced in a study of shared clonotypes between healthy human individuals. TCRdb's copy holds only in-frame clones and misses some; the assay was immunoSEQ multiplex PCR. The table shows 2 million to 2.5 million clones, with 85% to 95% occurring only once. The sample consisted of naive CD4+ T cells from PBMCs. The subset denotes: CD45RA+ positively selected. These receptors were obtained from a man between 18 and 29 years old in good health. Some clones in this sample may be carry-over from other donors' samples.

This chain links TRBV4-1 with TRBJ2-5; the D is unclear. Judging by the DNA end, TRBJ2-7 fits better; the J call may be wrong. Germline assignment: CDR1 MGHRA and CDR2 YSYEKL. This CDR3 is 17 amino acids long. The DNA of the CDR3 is TGCGCCAGCAGCCAAGATTCTTTTCTCACCGCACCCTACGAGCAGTACTTC. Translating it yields CASSQDSFLTAPYEQYF.

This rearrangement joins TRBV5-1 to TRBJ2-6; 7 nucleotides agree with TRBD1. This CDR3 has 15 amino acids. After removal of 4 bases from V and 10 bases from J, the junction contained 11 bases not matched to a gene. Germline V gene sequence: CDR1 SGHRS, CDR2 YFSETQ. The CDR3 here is CASSPLTGTENVLTF. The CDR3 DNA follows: TGCGCCAGCAGCCCTCTAACCGGGACAGAGAACGTCCTGACTTTC.

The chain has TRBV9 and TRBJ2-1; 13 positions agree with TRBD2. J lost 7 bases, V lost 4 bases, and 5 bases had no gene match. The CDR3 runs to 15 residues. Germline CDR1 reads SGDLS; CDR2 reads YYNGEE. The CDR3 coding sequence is TGTGCCAGCAGCCGGGGACTAGCGGGAAGGAATGAGCAGTTCTTC. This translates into CASSRGLAGRNEQFF.

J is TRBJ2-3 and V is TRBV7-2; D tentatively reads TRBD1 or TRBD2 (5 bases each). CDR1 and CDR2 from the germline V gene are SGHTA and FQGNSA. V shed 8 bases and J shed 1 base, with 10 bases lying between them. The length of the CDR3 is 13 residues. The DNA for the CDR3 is TGTGCCAGCGGGGGTACGCGCACAGATACGCAGTATTTT. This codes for CASGGTRTDTQYF.

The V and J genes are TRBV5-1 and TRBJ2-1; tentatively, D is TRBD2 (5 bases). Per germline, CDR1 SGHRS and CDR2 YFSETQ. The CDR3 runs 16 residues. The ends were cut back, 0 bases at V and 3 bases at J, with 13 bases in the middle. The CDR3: CASSLAGGRNYNEQFF. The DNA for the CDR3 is TGCGCCAGCAGCTTGGCTGGCGGGCGGAACTACAATGAGCAGTTCTTC.

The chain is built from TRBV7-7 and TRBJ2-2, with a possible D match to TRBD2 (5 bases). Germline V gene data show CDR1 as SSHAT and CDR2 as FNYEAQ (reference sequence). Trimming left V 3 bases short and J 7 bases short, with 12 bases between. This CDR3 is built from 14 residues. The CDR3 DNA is TGTGCCAGCAGCTTCACGCCGGGGATCGGGGAGCTGTTTTTT. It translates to CASSFTPGIGELFF.

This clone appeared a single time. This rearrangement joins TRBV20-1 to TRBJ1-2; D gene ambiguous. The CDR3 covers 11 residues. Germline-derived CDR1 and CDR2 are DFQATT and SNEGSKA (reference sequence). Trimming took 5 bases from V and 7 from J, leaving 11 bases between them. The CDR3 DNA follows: TGCAGTGCTCAACAGCCGGGTGGCTACACCTTC. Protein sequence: CSAQQPGGYTF.

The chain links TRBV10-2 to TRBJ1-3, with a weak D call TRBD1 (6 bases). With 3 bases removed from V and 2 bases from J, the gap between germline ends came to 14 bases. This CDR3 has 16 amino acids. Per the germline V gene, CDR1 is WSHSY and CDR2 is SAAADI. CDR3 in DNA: TGCGCCAGCAGTGAACGGACAGACAACGCTGGAAACACCATATATTTT. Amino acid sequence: CASSERTDNAGNTIYF.

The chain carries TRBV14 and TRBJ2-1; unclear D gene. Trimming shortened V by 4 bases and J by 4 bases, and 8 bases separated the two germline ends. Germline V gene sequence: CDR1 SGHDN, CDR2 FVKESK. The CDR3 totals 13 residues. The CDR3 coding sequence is TGTGCCAGCAGCCTACCGTCGTACAATGAGCAGTTCTTC. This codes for CASSLPSYNEQFF. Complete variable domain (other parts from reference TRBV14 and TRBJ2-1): EAGVTQFPSHSVIEKGQTVTLRCDPISGHDNLYWYRRVMGKEIKFLLHFVKESKQDESGMPNNRFLAERTGGTYSTLKVQPAELEDSGVYFCASSLPSYNEQFFGPGTRLTVL.

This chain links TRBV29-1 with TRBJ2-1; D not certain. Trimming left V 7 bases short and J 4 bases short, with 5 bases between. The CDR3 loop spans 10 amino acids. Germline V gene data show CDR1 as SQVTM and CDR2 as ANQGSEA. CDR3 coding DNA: TGCAGCGGGTCTTACAATGAGCAGTTCTTC. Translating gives CSGSYNEQFF.

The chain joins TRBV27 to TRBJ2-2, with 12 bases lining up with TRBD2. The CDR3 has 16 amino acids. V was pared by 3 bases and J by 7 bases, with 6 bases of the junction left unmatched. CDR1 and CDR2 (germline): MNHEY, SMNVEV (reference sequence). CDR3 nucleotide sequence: TGTGCCAGCAGTTTTCGACTAGCGGGAGAGCTCGGGGAGCTGTTTTTT. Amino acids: CASSFRLAGELGELFF.

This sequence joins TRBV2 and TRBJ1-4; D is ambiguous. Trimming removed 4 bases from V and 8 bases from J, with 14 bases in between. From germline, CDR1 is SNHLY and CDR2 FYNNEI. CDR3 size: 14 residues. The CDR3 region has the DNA TGTGCCAGCAGTGTACGAGGTGGAGGGGAAAAACTGTTTTTT. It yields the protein CASSVRGGGEKLFF.

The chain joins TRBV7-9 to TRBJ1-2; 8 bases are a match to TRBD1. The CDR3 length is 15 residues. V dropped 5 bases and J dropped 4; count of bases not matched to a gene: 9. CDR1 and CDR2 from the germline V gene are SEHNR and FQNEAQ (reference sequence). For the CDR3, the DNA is TGTGCCAGCAGCACGGGACAGGAGGGACCCTATGGCTACACCTTC. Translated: CASSTGQEGPYGYTF.

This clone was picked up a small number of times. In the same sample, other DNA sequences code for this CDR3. The CDR3 region has the DNA TGTGCCAGCACAGTCAACACTGAAGCTTTCTTT. Protein product: CASTVNTEAFF. The gene calls are TRBV2 and TRBJ1-1; D call uncertain. Germline values: CDR1 SNHLY, CDR2 FYNNEI. The V and J ends lost 7 bases and 2 bases respectively, with 5 bases between them. The CDR3 is 11 amino acids.

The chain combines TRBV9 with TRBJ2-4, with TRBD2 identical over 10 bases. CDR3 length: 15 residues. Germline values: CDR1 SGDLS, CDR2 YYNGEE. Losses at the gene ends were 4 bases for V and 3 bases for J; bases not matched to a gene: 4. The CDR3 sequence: CASSRGLADKNIQYF. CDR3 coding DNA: TGTGCCAGCAGCCGAGGACTAGCGGACAAAAACATTCAGTACTTC.

This chain's CDR3 is CARSLAGNYGYTF. CDR3 in DNA: TGTGCCAGAAGCTTGGCAGGGAACTATGGCTACACCTTC. The rearrangement links TRBV5-3 to TRBJ1-2; a weak D match, TRBD1 (5 bases). Being an ORF, TRBV5-3 has a function that is uncertain. Between the trimmed V and J ends, which lost 0 bases and 2 bases, there was a span of 5 bases. The CDR3 is 13 residues long.

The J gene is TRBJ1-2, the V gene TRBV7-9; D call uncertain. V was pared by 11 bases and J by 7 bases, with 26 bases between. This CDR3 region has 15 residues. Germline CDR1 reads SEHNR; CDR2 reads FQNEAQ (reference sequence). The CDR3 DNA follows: TGTGCCGCCCCAAAGCCAGCTTCTCTGGCTGGTGGCTACACCTTC. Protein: CAAPKPASLAGGYTF. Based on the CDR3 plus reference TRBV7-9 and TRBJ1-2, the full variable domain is DTGVSQNPRHKITKRGQNVTFRCDPISEHNRLYWYRQTLGQGPEFLTYFQNEAQLEKSRLLSDRFSAERPKGSFSTLEIQRTEQGDSAMYLCAAPKPASLAGGYTFGSGTRLTVV.

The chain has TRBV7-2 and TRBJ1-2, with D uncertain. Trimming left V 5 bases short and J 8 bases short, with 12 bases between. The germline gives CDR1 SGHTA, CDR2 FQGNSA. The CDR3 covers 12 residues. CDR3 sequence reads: CASSADLGGYTF. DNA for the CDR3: TGTGCCAGCAGCGCCGATCTGGGGGGCTACACCTTC.

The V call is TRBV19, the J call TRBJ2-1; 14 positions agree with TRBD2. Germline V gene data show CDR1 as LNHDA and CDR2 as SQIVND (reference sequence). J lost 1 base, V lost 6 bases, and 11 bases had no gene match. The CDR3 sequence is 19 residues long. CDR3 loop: CASRRTGTSGRVSYNEQFF. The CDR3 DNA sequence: TGTGCCAGTAGGCGAACCGGGACTAGCGGGAGAGTTTCCTACAATGAGCAGTTCTTC.

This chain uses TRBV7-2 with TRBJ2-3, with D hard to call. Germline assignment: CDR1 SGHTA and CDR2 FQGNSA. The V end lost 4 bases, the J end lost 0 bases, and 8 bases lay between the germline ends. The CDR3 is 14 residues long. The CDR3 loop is CASSSFHSTDTQYF. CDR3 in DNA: TGTGCCAGCAGCTCCTTTCACAGCACAGATACGCAGTATTTT.

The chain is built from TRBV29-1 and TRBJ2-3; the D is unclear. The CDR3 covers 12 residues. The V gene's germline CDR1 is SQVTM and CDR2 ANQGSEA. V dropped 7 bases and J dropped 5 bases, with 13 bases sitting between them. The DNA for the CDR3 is TGCAGCGGACGACTTTACCAAGATACGCAGTATTTT. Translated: CSGRLYQDTQYF.

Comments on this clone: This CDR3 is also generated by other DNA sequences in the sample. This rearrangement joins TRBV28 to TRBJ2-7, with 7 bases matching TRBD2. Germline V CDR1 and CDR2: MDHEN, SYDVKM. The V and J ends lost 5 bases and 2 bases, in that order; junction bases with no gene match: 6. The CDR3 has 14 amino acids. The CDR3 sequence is CASSLRGGTYEQYF. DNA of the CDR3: TGTGCCAGCAGTCTCCGCGGGGGAACCTACGAGCAGTACTTC. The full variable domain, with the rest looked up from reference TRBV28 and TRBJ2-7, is DVKVTQSSRYLVKRTGEKVFLECVQDMDHENMFWYRQDPGLGLRLIYFSYDVKMKEKGDIPEGYSVSREKKERFSLILESASTNQTSMYLCASSLRGGTYEQYFGPGTRLTVT.

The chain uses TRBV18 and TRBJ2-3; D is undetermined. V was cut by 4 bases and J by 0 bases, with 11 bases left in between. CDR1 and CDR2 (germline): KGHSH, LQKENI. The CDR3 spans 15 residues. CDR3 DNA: TGTGCCAGCTCACTGCCTATGGGAAGCACAGATACGCAGTATTTT. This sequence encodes CASSLPMGSTDTQYF.

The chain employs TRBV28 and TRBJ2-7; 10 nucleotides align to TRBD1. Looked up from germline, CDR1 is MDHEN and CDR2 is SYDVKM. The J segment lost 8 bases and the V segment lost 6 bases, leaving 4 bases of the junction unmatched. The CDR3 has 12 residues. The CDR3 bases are TGTGCCAGCAGGGGACAGGGGCTCCAGCAGTACTTC. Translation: CASRGQGLQQYF.

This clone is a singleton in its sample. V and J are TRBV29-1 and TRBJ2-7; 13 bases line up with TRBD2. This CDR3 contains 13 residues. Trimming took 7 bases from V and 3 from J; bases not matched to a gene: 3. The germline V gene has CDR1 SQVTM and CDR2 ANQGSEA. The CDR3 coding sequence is TGCAGCGCGTGGACTAGCGGGAGCTACGAGCAGTACTTC. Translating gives CSAWTSGSYEQYF.

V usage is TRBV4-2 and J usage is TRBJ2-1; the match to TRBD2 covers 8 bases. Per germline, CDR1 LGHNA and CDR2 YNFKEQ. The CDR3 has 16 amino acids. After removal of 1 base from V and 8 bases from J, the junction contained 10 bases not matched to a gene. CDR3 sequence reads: CASSQVGAGVIHEQFF. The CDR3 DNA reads TGTGCCAGCAGCCAAGTTGGAGCGGGAGTAATCCATGAGCAGTTCTTC.

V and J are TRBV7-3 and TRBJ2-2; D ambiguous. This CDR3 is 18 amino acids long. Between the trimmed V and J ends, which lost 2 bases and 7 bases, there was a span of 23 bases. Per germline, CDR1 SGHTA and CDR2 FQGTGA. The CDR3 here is CASSLYGTQTVVDGELFF. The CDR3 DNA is TGTGCCAGCAGCTTATACGGTACCCAAACGGTCGTGGACGGGGAGCTGTTTTTT.